This T cell receptor beta chain was profiled in a study of blood T cells in healthy people across ages. This clonotype was picked up a small number of times. Germline CDR1 and CDR2: DFQATT and SNEGSKA (reference sequence). V dropped 5 bases and J dropped 2 bases, with 10 bases sitting between them. The length of the CDR3 is 12 residues. A second PCR of roughly 6 to 12 cycles used a sample-barcoded 5' primer and a J-beta primer mix. TCRdb redid the calling of the 5' RACE reads with MiXCR, one entry per CDR3 protein. The sample has 1.8 million or so distinct CDR3 sequences; about two fifths are singletons.

This sequence originates from a human donor in good health. The sample consisted of blood. J is TRBJ2-7 and V is TRBV20-1; a possible D gene is TRBD1 (6 bases). CDR3 in DNA: TGCAGTGCTCGGACAGACACCTACGAGCAGTACTTC. Its protein is CSARTDTYEQYF.